These 30 T cell receptor beta chains originate from one sample sequenced in a study of blood T cell repertoires in COVID-19. Profiling relied on immunoSEQ multiplex PCR, and the TCRdb table lists in-frame clones only, not all of them. The profile covers a few hundred thousand clones, with under 90% appearing a single time and 0.94% taken by the ten largest. The sequenced sample consisted of peripheral blood. These receptors were taken from a middle-aged woman who had recovered from COVID-19.

The rearrangement links TRBV18 to TRBJ2-7; D unresolved. The V end was cut by 2 bases, the J end by 5 bases, with 16 bases between. Germline V lookup: CDR1 KGHSH, CDR2 LQKENI. This CDR3 is 15 amino acids long. CDR3 sequence reads: CASSPTGFHGDEQYF. CDR3 DNA: TGTGCCAGCTCACCAACCGGGTTTCACGGTGACGAGCAGTACTTC.

The chain carries TRBV7-9 and TRBJ2-2; 7 positions agree with TRBD2. Germline CDR1 reads SEHNR; CDR2 reads FQNEAQ (reference sequence). V lost 0 bases and J lost 6; bases outside the gene matches: 4. The CDR3 runs 15 residues. Written as DNA, the CDR3 is TGTGCCAGCAGCTTAGCGGCTGGGGGGGCCGGGGAGCTGTTTTTT. This encodes CASSLAAGGAGELFF.

V and J are TRBV28 and TRBJ2-3; D gene ambiguous. Trimming pared 6 bases from V and 0 bases from J, leaving 10 bases between. The germline CDR1 and CDR2 sequences are MDHEN and SYDVKM. The CDR3 totals 14 residues. CDR3 amino acids: CASRPQTSTDTQYF. In nucleotides, the CDR3 is TGTGCCAGCAGACCCCAAACTAGCACAGATACGCAGTATTTT.

The chain combines TRBV19 with TRBJ2-5, with 8 bases matching TRBD1. With V trimmed by 6 bases and J by 7 bases, 10 bases remained unmatched. CDR1 and CDR2 from the germline V gene are LNHDA and SQIVND (reference sequence). The length of the CDR3 is 14 residues. Written as DNA, the CDR3 is TGTGCCAGTAGCACAGGGGGAAAGAGGTGGACCCAGTACTTC. Residues: CASSTGGKRWTQYF.

V usage is TRBV9 and J usage is TRBJ2-5; the D is unclear. This CDR3 has 14 residues. Germline V CDR1 and CDR2: SGDLS, YYNGEE. V was clipped by 0 bases and J by 5 bases, with 11 bases between them. CDR3 coding DNA: TGTGCCAGCAGCGTAGAGTATGGAGCGGAGACCCAGTACTTC. Encoded protein: CASSVEYGAETQYF.

The CDR3 bases are TGTGCCAGCAGCCCCGGCGGAGCGGGAGTCCCCTACGAGCAGTACTTC. Translated: CASSPGGAGVPYEQYF. The rearrangement joins TRBV9 to TRBJ2-7; 8 bases match TRBD2. The CDR3 loop spans 16 amino acids. J lost 2 bases, V lost 4 bases, and 11 bases had no gene match. Germline CDR1 is SGDLS and CDR2 is YYNGEE. The full variable domain, with the rest looked up from reference TRBV9 and TRBJ2-7, is DSGVTQTPKHLITATGQRVTLRCSPRSGDLSVYWYQQSLDQGLQFLIQYYNGEERAKGNILERFSAQQFPDLHSELNLSSLELGDSALYFCASSPGGAGVPYEQYFGPGTRLTVT.

This clone was seen a single time. The rearrangement joins TRBV7-8 to TRBJ2-7, with 7 bases identical to TRBD1. The CDR3 extends over 14 amino acids. Germline trimming cut 6 bases from V and 0 bases from J; bases unmatched to any gene: 5. Germline CDR1 SGHVS, CDR2 FQNEAQ. CDR3 sequence reads: CASSPGTVSYEQYF. The CDR3 DNA follows: TGTGCCAGCAGTCCAGGGACAGTCTCCTACGAGCAGTACTTC.

This CDR3 is CASQAEASGSIEQFF. CDR3 nucleotides: TGTGCCAGCCAGGCGGAGGCTAGCGGGAGTATTGAGCAGTTCTTC. V usage is TRBV6-4 and J usage is TRBJ2-1; 10 positions agree with TRBD2. Germline V gene lookup returns CDR1 MRHNA and CDR2 SNTAGT. This CDR3 is built from 15 residues. V was pared by 8 bases and J by 9 bases, with 13 bases of the junction left unmatched.

This rearrangement joins TRBV27 to TRBJ1-6; a weak D match, TRBD1 (5 bases). The V gene's germline CDR1 is MNHEY and CDR2 SMNVEV (reference sequence). V lost 5 bases to trimming and J lost 2 bases, with 13 bases between them. The CDR3 is made up of 16 amino acids. The CDR3 region has the DNA TGTGCCAGCAGTCCCGCAGTCAGGGCCTATAATTCACCCCTCCACTTT. This gives the protein CASSPAVRAYNSPLHF.

The rearrangement uses TRBV7-9 and TRBJ2-6; possibly TRBD2 for D (5 bases). Trimming cost V 2 bases and J 0 bases, with 14 bases left between them. The CDR3 is 18 residues long. Germline V gene lookup returns CDR1 SEHNR and CDR2 FQNEAQ (reference sequence). The CDR3 DNA is TGTGCCAGCAGCTTAAACGAGGGAGTGTACTCTGGGGCCAACGTCCTGACTTTC. Translated, it gives CASSLNEGVYSGANVLTF. Full variable domain (outside the CDR3, taken from reference TRBV7-9 and TRBJ2-6): DTGVSQNPRHKITKRGQNVTFRCDPISEHNRLYWYRQTLGQGPEFLTYFQNEAQLEKSRLLSDRFSAERPKGSFSTLEIQRTEQGDSAMYLCASSLNEGVYSGANVLTFGAGSRLTVL.

V gene TRBV18 combines with J gene TRBJ1-5, with 9 bases identical to TRBD1. Germline CDR1 reads KGHSH; CDR2 reads LQKENI. The CDR3 is 16 amino acids. Trimming at V came to 4 bases and at J to 0 bases, leaving 4 bases not matched to a gene. As DNA, the CDR3 is TGTGCCAGCTCACTCGCGGACAGGGGTAGCAATCAGCCCCAGCATTTT. It translates to CASSLADRGSNQPQHF.

V and J are TRBV18 and TRBJ2-1, with 7 nucleotides matching TRBD1. With 4 bases clipped from V and 0 bases from J, the junction kept 6 bases outside the gene matches. From germline, CDR1 is KGHSH and CDR2 LQKENI. The CDR3 contains 16 residues. The CDR3 bases are TGTGCCAGCTCACAGTCGACAGGGACCTCCTACAATGAGCAGTTCTTC. This encodes CASSQSTGTSYNEQFF.

The chain has TRBV19 and TRBJ2-2, with 12 bases matching TRBD1. This CDR3 is built from 18 residues. Germline V CDR1 and CDR2: LNHDA, SQIVND (reference sequence). Unmatched junction bases numbered 8, after V lost 4 bases and J lost 2 bases. CDR3 protein: CASSSSGTGGPNTGELFF. Here the CDR3 DNA reads TGTGCCAGTAGTAGTTCCGGGACAGGGGGCCCCAACACCGGGGAGCTGTTTTTT.

The chain employs TRBV6-1 and TRBJ1-4; D gene ambiguous. Trimming left V 2 bases short and J 4 bases short, with 11 bases between. Germline CDR1 reads MNHNS; CDR2 reads SASEGT. This CDR3 has 15 amino acids. The CDR3: CASSESGLVNEKLFF. DNA for the CDR3: TGTGCCAGCAGTGAATCTGGACTTGTTAATGAAAAACTGTTTTTT.

The chain links TRBV11-2 to TRBJ1-6; 11 positions match TRBD1. V was clipped by 6 bases and J by 8 bases; unmatched bases: 18. Germline CDR1 reads SGHAT; CDR2 reads FQNNGV. The CDR3 loop spans 19 amino acids. CDR3 residues: CASSSNRDQPGQGDSPLHF. DNA of the CDR3: TGTGCCAGCAGTTCCAACAGGGATCAGCCGGGACAGGGGGATTCACCCCTCCACTTT.

The chain has TRBV15 and TRBJ2-3; D possibly corresponds to TRBD2 (6 bases). The CDR3 covers 16 residues. V was shortened by 0 bases and J by 9 bases, with 19 bases between the two germline ends. Germline V gene data show CDR1 as LNHNV and CDR2 as YYDKDF (reference sequence). In DNA form, the CDR3 reads TGTGCCACCAGCAGAGATTGGCGGGACCTCCCGGGGACGCAGTATTTT. Protein product: CATSRDWRDLPGTQYF.

The CDR3 loop reads CASSPERSFSYNEQFF. Here the CDR3 DNA reads TGCGCCAGCAGCCCAGAGAGGTCTTTTTCCTACAATGAGCAGTTCTTC. The chain is built from TRBV4-1 and TRBJ2-1; D gene unclear. The germline CDR1 and CDR2 sequences are MGHRA and YSYEKL. Trimming removed 4 bases from V and 1 base from J, with 14 bases in between. This CDR3 spans 16 amino acids.

J is TRBJ2-5 and V is TRBV9; 12 bases fit TRBD2. The germline gives CDR1 SGDLS, CDR2 YYNGEE. With 0 bases clipped from V and 4 bases from J, the junction kept 4 bases outside the gene matches. The CDR3 covers 16 residues. CDR3 sequence reads: CASSVGGTSGLETQYF. The CDR3 DNA sequence: TGTGCCAGCAGCGTAGGCGGGACTAGCGGGTTAGAGACCCAGTACTTC.

CDR3 amino acids: CASESGNTDTQYF. The CDR3 DNA reads TGTGCCAGCGAAAGCGGGAATACAGATACGCAGTATTTT. The rearrangement links TRBV28 to TRBJ2-3; 7 bases agree with TRBD2. The CDR3 is made up of 13 amino acids. J lost 3 bases, V lost 8 bases, and 5 bases had no gene match. The germline V gene has CDR1 MDHEN and CDR2 SYDVKM.

V gene TRBV7-2 combines with J gene TRBJ2-5, with D tentatively TRBD2 (7 bases). The CDR3 length is 16 residues. CDR1 is SGHTA and CDR2 is FQGNSA in the germline V gene. Trimming took off 0 bases at V and 2 bases at J, with 13 bases between the two ends. CDR3 sequence (DNA): TGTGCCAGCAGCTTAGCACGAGGGAGGGGGCAAGAGACCCAGTACTTC. Its translation is CASSLARGRGQETQYF. The whole variable domain, filled in from reference TRBV7-2 and TRBJ2-5, reads GAGVSQSPSNKVTEKGKDVELRCDPISGHTALYWYRQSLGQGLEFLIYFQGNSAPDKSGLPSDRFSAERTGGSVSTLTIQRTQQEDSAVYLCASSLARGRGQETQYFGPGTRLLVL.

The V gene is TRBV5-1, the J gene TRBJ1-4, with 8 bases matching TRBD1. The length of the CDR3 is 14 residues. With 4 bases clipped from V and 6 bases from J, the junction kept 5 bases outside the gene matches. In germline, CDR1 is SGHRS, CDR2 YFSETQ. CDR3 DNA: TGCGCCAGCAGCACGGGACAGGAGGATGAAAAACTGTTTTTT. This gives the protein CASSTGQEDEKLFF.

The chain recombines TRBV19 with TRBJ2-7; TRBD2 matches at 9 bases. V was pared by 6 bases and J by 6 bases, with 12 bases of the junction left unmatched. Germline values: CDR1 LNHDA, CDR2 SQIVND (reference sequence). The CDR3 is made up of 15 amino acids. The CDR3: CASRVSGSGVGEQYF. CDR3 nucleotide sequence: TGTGCCAGTAGGGTTAGCGGGAGTGGGGTAGGCGAGCAGTACTTC.

The chain has TRBV7-4 and TRBJ2-1, with 8 positions matching TRBD2. V shed 3 bases and J 4 bases; nucleotides not matched to a gene: 5. This CDR3 is built from 15 residues. The germline gives CDR1 SGHVT, CDR2 SQSDAQ. CDR3 protein: CASSFLSGTYNEQFF. As DNA, the CDR3 is TGTGCCAGCAGCTTTCTTAGCGGGACGTACAATGAGCAGTTCTTC.

This clone showed up just once. The rearrangement links TRBV18 to TRBJ1-1, with no clear D. The CDR3 has 13 residues. CDR1 KGHSH and CDR2 LQKENI come from the germline V gene. V lost 3 bases and J 6 bases, leaving 11 bases between the germline ends. DNA of the CDR3: TGTGCCAGCTCACCCCCCGGGGAGGCTGAAGCTTTCTTT. The encoded protein is CASSPPGEAEAFF.

The chain is built from TRBV27 and TRBJ1-5, with 7 bases fitting TRBD1. V shed 5 bases and J 4 bases; nucleotides not matched to a gene: 5. The CDR3 consists of 14 residues. From germline, CDR1 is MNHEY and CDR2 SMNVEV (reference sequence). CDR3 protein: CASSALTGNQPQHF. The CDR3 bases are TGTGCCAGCAGTGCTCTGACAGGGAATCAGCCCCAGCATTTT.

The chain couples TRBV19 to TRBJ2-7; 13 nucleotides agree with TRBD2. V shed 4 bases and J 6 bases; nucleotides not matched to a gene: 9. The CDR3 covers 16 residues. Germline CDR1 reads LNHDA; CDR2 reads SQIVND (reference sequence). In DNA, the CDR3 is TGTGCCAGTAGTACAACCGGGACTAGCGGGATGGGCGAGCAGTACTTC. This encodes CASSTTGTSGMGEQYF.

The genes are TRBV10-3 and TRBJ2-1; maybe TRBD2 (6 bases). The length of the CDR3 is 15 residues. The V and J ends lost 0 bases and 3 bases respectively, with 9 bases between them. Per the germline V gene, CDR1 is ENHRY and CDR2 is SYGVKD. CDR3 nucleotide sequence: TGTGCCATCAGTGAGTCGGGCGGGGACTACAATGAGCAGTTCTTC. This sequence encodes CAISESGGDYNEQFF.

The chain couples TRBV19 to TRBJ1-1; D gene ambiguous. Trimming shortened V by 4 bases and J by 3 bases, and 9 bases separated the two germline ends. CDR3 size: 13 residues. Germline V CDR1 and CDR2: LNHDA, SQIVND (reference sequence). The CDR3 here is CASSRRVDTEAFF. Written as DNA, the CDR3 is TGTGCCAGTAGTAGGAGGGTTGACACTGAAGCTTTCTTT.

The genes are TRBV7-9 and TRBJ2-2; a weak D match, TRBD1 (6 bases). V lost 0 bases and J lost 4, with 9 bases in between. This CDR3 spans 15 amino acids. Looked up from germline, CDR1 is SEHNR and CDR2 is FQNEAQ (reference sequence). The CDR3 is CASSLALTGTGELFF. For the CDR3, the DNA is TGTGCCAGCAGCTTAGCCTTGACAGGCACCGGGGAGCTGTTTTTT.

V is TRBV7-2 and J is TRBJ2-3, with D unresolved. V lost 2 bases and J 2 bases, leaving 8 bases between the germline ends. CDR1 SGHTA and CDR2 FQGNSA come from the germline V gene. CDR3 size: 14 residues. The chain's CDR3 is CASSLPETTDTQYF. The DNA of the CDR3 is TGTGCCAGCAGCTTACCAGAAACCACAGATACGCAGTATTTT. The full variable domain, completed using reference TRBV7-2 and TRBJ2-3, is GAGVSQSPSNKVTEKGKDVELRCDPISGHTALYWYRQSLGQGLEFLIYFQGNSAPDKSGLPSDRFSAERTGGSVSTLTIQRTQQEDSAVYLCASSLPETTDTQYFGPGTRLTVL.